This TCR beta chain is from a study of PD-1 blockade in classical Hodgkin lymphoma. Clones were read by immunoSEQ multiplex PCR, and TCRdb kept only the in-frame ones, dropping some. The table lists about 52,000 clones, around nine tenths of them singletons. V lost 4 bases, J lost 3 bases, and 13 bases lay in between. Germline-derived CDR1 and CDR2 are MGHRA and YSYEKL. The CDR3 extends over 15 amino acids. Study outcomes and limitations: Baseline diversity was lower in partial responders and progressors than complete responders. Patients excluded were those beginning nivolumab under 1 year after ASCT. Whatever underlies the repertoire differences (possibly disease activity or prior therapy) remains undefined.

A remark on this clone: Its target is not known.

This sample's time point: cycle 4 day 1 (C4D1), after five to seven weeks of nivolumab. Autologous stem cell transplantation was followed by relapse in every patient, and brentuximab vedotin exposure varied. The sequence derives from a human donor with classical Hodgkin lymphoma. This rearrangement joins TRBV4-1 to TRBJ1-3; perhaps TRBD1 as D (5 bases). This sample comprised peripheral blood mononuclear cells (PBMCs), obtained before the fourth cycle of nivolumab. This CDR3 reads CASSRVTGDGNTIYF. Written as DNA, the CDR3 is TGCGCCAGCAGCCGAGTTACAGGAGATGGAAACACCATATATTTT.